These 19 T cell receptor beta chains were sequenced from one sample in a study of T cell responses to AZD1222 COVID-19 vaccine. The protocol was immunoSEQ multiplex PCR, while the TCRdb copy is restricted to in-frame clones and leaves out a portion. Here the sample spans approximately 150,000 clones, 85% to 95% being singletons. The source material was peripheral blood, sampled on day 0 of AZD1222 vaccination. Receptors originate from an adult in good health.

This chain links TRBV6-2 or TRBV6-3 with TRBJ2-3, with 8 bases identical to TRBD2. The CDR3 is 14 amino acids. Germline lookup yields CDR1 MNHEY and CDR2 SVGEGT. V was pared by 3 bases and J by 5 bases, with 4 bases of the junction left unmatched. The CDR3 nucleotides read TGTGCCAGCAGTTATGTCGGGGGGGAAGATACGCAGTATTTT. Translated: CASSYVGGEDTQYF.

The sample holds one count of this clone. The V gene is TRBV6-5, the J gene TRBJ1-1, with 7 bases lining up with TRBD1. This CDR3 spans 13 amino acids. Per the germline V gene, CDR1 is MNHEY and CDR2 is SVGAGI. After removal of 6 bases from V and 0 bases from J, the junction contained 1 base not matched to a gene. CDR3 nucleotide sequence: TGTGCCAGCAGGACAGGGATGAACACTGAAGCTTTCTTT. It is translated as CASRTGMNTEAFF.

The V and J genes are TRBV18 and TRBJ1-4; D remains ambiguous. Germline V gene sequence: CDR1 KGHSH, CDR2 LQKENI. V gave up 6 bases and J gave up 0 bases, with 8 bases separating them. The CDR3 loop spans 14 amino acids. The CDR3 DNA is TGTGCCAGCTCTCGCGTTGCAACTAATGAAAAACTGTTTTTT. This sequence encodes CASSRVATNEKLFF.

This clone was counted a single time. The chain uses TRBV18 and TRBJ1-2; D ambiguous. Trimming took 3 bases from V and 4 from J, leaving 18 bases between them. This CDR3 is built from 16 residues. Germline assignment: CDR1 KGHSH and CDR2 LQKENI. CDR3 region: CASSPIPFQDRYGYTF. CDR3 nucleotide sequence: TGTGCCAGCTCACCCATCCCTTTCCAGGATCGCTATGGCTACACCTTC.

The gene calls are TRBV29-1 and TRBJ2-3, with D tentatively TRBD2 (5 bases). CDR3 length: 13 amino acids. Trimming took off 1 base at V and 5 bases at J, with 10 bases between the two ends. Germline V gene lookup returns CDR1 SQVTM and CDR2 ANQGSEA. The CDR3 loop reads CSVEGTEEDTQYF. The CDR3 DNA reads as TGCAGCGTTGAAGGGACGGAGGAAGATACGCAGTATTTT.

This clone was picked up one time. The rearrangement links TRBV30 to TRBJ1-2; TRBD1 agrees at 10 bases. This CDR3 spans 15 amino acids. In germline, CDR1 is GTSNPN, CDR2 SVGIG (reference sequence). Germline trimming cut 3 bases from V and 3 bases from J; bases unmatched to any gene: 7. The DNA of the CDR3 is TGTGCCTGGAGACCGGGACAGGGGCATCACTATGGCTACACCTTC. This gives the protein CAWRPGQGHHYGYTF.

The chain employs TRBV12-5 and TRBJ1-3, with 8 nucleotides matching TRBD1. Germline V gene data show CDR1 as LGHNT and CDR2 as FRNRAP. After removal of 5 bases from V and 3 bases from J, the junction contained 0 bases not matched to a gene. The length of the CDR3 is 13 residues. The chain's CDR3 is CASGTGGGNTIYF. The CDR3 nucleotides are TGTGCTAGTGGTACAGGGGGTGGAAACACCATATATTTT.

CDR3 DNA sequence: TGTGCCAGCAGCCAAGAAGCTTACCTAACTGAAGCTTTCTTT. Translated, it gives CASSQEAYLTEAFF. This sequence joins TRBV3-1 (or the pseudogene TRBV3-2) and TRBJ1-1; D call uncertain. CDR3 length: 14 amino acids. CDR1 is LGHDT and CDR2 is YNNKEL in the germline V gene (reference sequence). The V gene lost 0 bases and the J gene lost 5 bases, with 10 bases spanning the gap.

V is TRBV7-2 and J is TRBJ2-1; 11 bases line up with TRBD1. After removal of 7 bases from V and 3 bases from J, the junction contained 2 bases not matched to a gene. This CDR3 has 14 amino acids. CDR1 SGHTA and CDR2 FQGNSA come from the germline V gene. The CDR3 nucleotides are TGTGCCAGCAAAGGGACAGGGGGCTACAATGAGCAGTTCTTC. It codes for CASKGTGGYNEQFF.

This chain connects TRBV19 to TRBJ1-1; D may be TRBD1 (6 bases). The germline CDR1 and CDR2 sequences are LNHDA and SQIVND (reference sequence). V gave up 6 bases and J gave up 1 base, with 12 bases separating them. This CDR3 spans 14 amino acids. CDR3 DNA: TGTGCCAGTAGAGCAGGGGACACGAACACTGAAGCTTTCTTT. Protein sequence: CASRAGDTNTEAFF.

There are a few counts of this clone. The CDR3 sequence: CATSDLPHGLGGRYNEQFF. The CDR3 coding sequence is TGTGCCACCAGTGATTTGCCCCACGGTCTAGGGGGTAGGTACAATGAGCAGTTCTTC. The rearrangement joins TRBV24-1 to TRBJ2-1, with a weak D call TRBD1 (6 bases). Germline CDR1 is KGHDR and CDR2 is SFDVKD. The CDR3 consists of 19 residues. V lost 0 bases, J lost 4 bases, and 21 bases lay in between.

The J gene is TRBJ1-2, the V gene TRBV27; the match to TRBD1 covers 11 bases. The junction had 9 bases not matched to a gene; V was cut back by 8 bases and J by 7 bases. This CDR3 is built from 14 residues. Per the germline V gene, CDR1 is MNHEY and CDR2 is SMNVEV (reference sequence). The DNA of the CDR3 is TGTGCCAGCCGACGGACAGGGGGCACGCGTGGCTACACCTTC. Translated, it gives CASRRTGGTRGYTF.

This chain uses TRBV18 with TRBJ2-5, with D maybe TRBD2 (6 bases). The germline CDR1 and CDR2 sequences are KGHSH and LQKENI. The CDR3 has 15 amino acids. Trimming removed 4 bases at V and 1 base at J, with 13 bases between. CDR3 DNA sequence: TGTGCCAGCTCACTAGAGACTAGACTCCAAGAGACCCAGTACTTC. Its translation: CASSLETRLQETQYF.

This chain joins TRBV10-3 and TRBJ2-2; D gene ambiguous. The CDR3 is made up of 13 amino acids. The germline V gene encodes CDR1 ENHRY and CDR2 SYGVKD. Trimming stripped 6 bases from V and 6 bases from J, with 11 bases between. The CDR3 DNA is TGTGCCATCAGGGCGGTCCTTGCCGGGGAGCTGTTTTTT. It encodes CAIRAVLAGELFF.

The chain uses TRBV6-1 and TRBJ2-1; D remains ambiguous. The CDR3 is made up of 16 amino acids. CDR1 MNHNS and CDR2 SASEGT come from the germline V gene. V lost 2 bases to trimming and J lost 6 bases, with 17 bases between them. CDR3 amino acids: CASSEIIPGKGNEQFF. The CDR3 region has the DNA TGTGCCAGCAGTGAAATAATACCCGGAAAGGGCAATGAGCAGTTCTTC.

This rearrangement joins TRBV4-2 to TRBJ1-4, with D hard to call. The CDR3 totals 17 residues. Trimming took 6 bases from V and 1 from J, leaving 18 bases between them. Germline lookup yields CDR1 LGHNA and CDR2 YNFKEQ. DNA for the CDR3: TGTGCCAGCAGGAGTGAACAGCAGGAGGTAACTAATGAAAAACTGTTTTTT. Translating it yields CASRSEQQEVTNEKLFF.

The chain carries TRBV30 and TRBJ2-2, with D perhaps assigned TRBD1 or TRBD2 (5 bases each). Trimming removed 6 bases at V and 7 bases at J, with 27 bases between. The CDR3 contains 17 residues. Germline CDR1 is GTSNPN and CDR2 is SVGIG (reference sequence). The CDR3 sequence: CACNLIGPLLGVGELFF. CDR3 nucleotide sequence: TGTGCCTGTAACCTCATAGGCCCCCTCTTGGGGGTCGGGGAGCTGTTTTTT.

The V and J genes are TRBV10-3 and TRBJ2-7, with D perhaps TRBD2 (6 bases). V lost 6 bases to trimming and J lost 7 bases, with 10 bases between them. The CDR3 is made up of 11 amino acids. Germline loops: CDR1 ENHRY, CDR2 SYGVKD. CDR3 protein: CAISAGREQYF. The DNA for the CDR3 is TGTGCCATCAGCGCGGGGAGGGAGCAGTACTTC.

This sequence joins TRBV5-1 and TRBJ2-7; 8 bases line up with TRBD1. The CDR3 spans 14 residues. V shed 4 bases and J 6 bases; nucleotides not matched to a gene: 9. Germline V CDR1 and CDR2: SGHRS, YFSETQ. CDR3 residues: CASSGQGASSEQYF. The CDR3 DNA follows: TGCGCCAGCAGCGGGCAGGGGGCATCGTCCGAGCAGTACTTC.